Sequencing of this TCR beta chain was carried out in a study of cytotoxic CD8 clonotypes in ibrutinib-treated CLL. Study-wide context: Investigators collected response samples after a median around twelve months of treatment, range 6 to 36.

The planned depth of sequencing spanned 1 in 200,000 to 1 in 1 million T cells. Data came from immunoSEQ multiplex PCR; TCRdb stores just in-frame clones and leaves some out. This sample has some 140,000 clones, with around three quarters found just once. Findings and caveats of the study: Clonality climbed at ibrutinib response, then dropped toward baseline at progression.

On this clone: Its matching antigen is unknown.

V shed 8 bases and J 7 bases; nucleotides not matched to a gene: 9. The length of the CDR3 is 14 residues. CDR1 is LGHNA, CDR2 YNFKEQ, per germline. The chain uses TRBV4-2 and TRBJ2-7; 12 bases are a match to TRBD2. Material: PBMCs, obtained after 12 months of ibrutinib treatment. This TCR was recovered from a human donor with chronic lymphocytic leukemia. CDR3 in DNA: TGTGCCAGCGGAACTAGCGGGAGGCTCGGTGAGCAGTACTTC. This codes for CASGTSGRLGEQYF.